This T cell receptor (beta chain) was recovered during a study of response to subunit inactivated influenza vaccine (dated by TCRdb to the late 2010s). Study-wide context: Deep quantitative profiling of the T cell receptor repertoire was used in the study to follow responses to a trivalent subunit inactivated influenza vaccine.

Concerning this clonotype itself: Which antigen it targets is not known. The sample holds no much larger clone one base away, and base qualities are not on file.

The junction shows trimming of 5 bases on V and 2 bases on J, plus 10 bases between the germline ends. The CDR3 covers 14 residues, taking in both the cysteine and the phenylalanine. CDR3 DNA is the only sequence kept; it has 42 bases, read in frame from the first base. The germline V gene (reference sequence) gives CDR1 as LGHDT and CDR2 as YNNKEL. Library preparation was by RT-PCR. Sequencing relied on an Illumina HiSeq 2500. Using fastp trimming at Q25 and MiXCR clonotype assembly, TCRdb reanalyzed the public sequencing data and kept in-frame beta chains. Each entry merges the rows of one CDR3 protein and shows their most common DNA and genes. The sample table lists fewer than 200,000 distinct CDR3 sequences, around a tenth of them with a count of one. Of the sample, around 9.9% falls within the top ten clones. Overall study results and their limits: It was suggested by the authors that each seasonal influenza vaccination may recruit only a limited number of new T cells.

This clonotype originated in a man between 50 and 59 years old who received an inactivated influenza vaccine. Donor details come from another sample of the same person, matched by shared clones. Recombination linked TRBV3-1 to TRBJ2-1; perhaps TRBD2 is the D gene, with 6 bases matching. This specimen consisted of non-naive T cells sorted from PBMCs, obtained on the day of vaccination. The intended sense of this specimen's cell subset or site label: memory T cell fraction. The DNA sequence is TGTGCCAGCAGCAGGGGACTTCCCTACAATGAGCAGTTCTTC. This yields the protein CASSRGLPYNEQFF.